The 27 T cell receptor beta chains below all came from one sample that was sequenced in a study of tumor-infiltrating lymphocytes in primary liver carcinoma. From about 19-30 mg of unsorted bulk tissue, DNA and RNA were co-extracted together. The investigators made TCR beta cDNA from 400 to 550 ng total RNA, using a constant-region primer. For TCR beta, libraries were produced by three nested multiplex PCR rounds using slightly modified ARM-PCR. A C-beta reverse primer was combined with TRBV1-TRBV30 forward primers in the first two PCR rounds, and each round had roughly 11 cycles. TCRdb processed the multiplex PCR reads anew with MiXCR; each CDR3 protein has one entry. The table shows roughly 80,000 distinct CDR3 sequences, with 65% to 75% occurring only once. Sequences were obtained from tumor-adjacent normal liver tissue. The receptors were gathered from a man aged 35 to 55 with primary liver carcinoma and hepatitis B virus infection.

Notes on this clonotype: An end of the junction differs from the germline gene, which may be a read error. The gene calls are TRBV29-1 and TRBJ2-1; tentative D call: TRBD2 (6 bases). CDR3 length equals 12 residues. Germline CDR1 reads SQVTM; CDR2 reads ANQGSEA. CDR3 amino acids: CSVRRGGNGQFF. For the CDR3, the DNA is TGCAGCGTAAGACGGGGAGGCAATGGGCAGTTCTTC.

This clonotype was detected once. This may be a read error, as it is one base from a much larger clone. The rearrangement links TRBV4-3 to TRBJ2-4, with TRBD2 as a possible D gene (6 bases). This CDR3 comprises 13 residues. The V gene's germline CDR1 is LGHNA and CDR2 YSLEER. CDR3 loop: CTSSQEEGSIQYF. The CDR3 region has the DNA TGCACCAGCAGCCAAGAGGAGGGCAGTATTCAGTACTTC.

About this clonotype: One end of the junction fails to match germline, which may point to a read error. This chain uses TRBV5-4 with TRBJ2-3; D unresolved. Germline lookup yields CDR1 SGHNT and CDR2 YYREEE (reference sequence). CDR3 size: 13 residues. The CDR3 loop is CASSLRSTDTQFF. CDR3 DNA sequence: TGTGCCAGCAGCCTGAGGAGCACAGATACGCAGTTTTTT.

This clonotype has more than one count but fewer than ten. The chain uses TRBV6-5 and TRBJ2-7; 10 positions agree with TRBD2. Germline values: CDR1 MNHEY, CDR2 SVGAGI. The CDR3 runs 18 residues. V trimming: 5 bases; J trimming: 4 bases; junction bases outside the gene matches: 17. The CDR3 DNA is TGTGCCAGCAGTGCCCATCTATTAGCTGGGACTAGCGTGTACGAGCAGTACTTC. Protein sequence: CASSAHLLAGTSVYEQYF.

The chain recombines TRBV6-5 with TRBJ1-2; D is ambiguous. The CDR3 spans 14 residues. V was pared by 5 bases and J by 12 bases, with 22 bases between. CDR1 is MNHEY and CDR2 is SVGAGI in the germline V gene. CDR3 protein: CASSQKGRSAGHTF. The CDR3, as DNA: TGTGCCAGCAGTCAGAAAGGCAGGTCGGCAGGCCACACCTTC.

The chain uses TRBV7-9 and TRBJ2-1, with D uncertain. The CDR3 loop spans 14 amino acids. Trimming removed 4 bases from V and 10 bases from J, with 17 bases in between. CDR1 is SEHNR, CDR2 FQNEAQ, per germline (reference sequence). The CDR3 sequence: CASSSPDTGKEQFF. The CDR3 DNA sequence: TGTGCCAGCAGCTCACCTGACACCGGCAAAGAGCAGTTCTTC.

Notes on this clonotype: The junction departs from the called germline gene at one end, perhaps through a read error. The chain couples TRBV4-1 to TRBJ2-2, with 8 bases that match TRBD1. This CDR3 comprises 16 residues. The germline gives CDR1 MGHRA, CDR2 YSYEKL. The CDR3 sequence is CASNDLDRELTGKLFF. The CDR3, as DNA: TGCGCCAGCAATGATCTGGACAGGGAGTTAACCGGGAAGCTGTTTTTT.

This chain joins TRBV29-1 and TRBJ1-1; the D is unclear. Trimming left V 4 bases short and J 0 bases short, with 15 bases between. Germline values: CDR1 SQVTM, CDR2 ANQGSEA. The CDR3 is 15 residues long. CDR3 region: CSVVPGWEMNTEAFF. For the CDR3, the DNA is TGCAGCGTTGTCCCGGGGTGGGAAATGAACACTGAAGCTTTCTTT. Based on the CDR3 plus reference TRBV29-1 and TRBJ1-1, the full variable domain is SAVISQKPSRDICQRGTSLTIQCQVDSQVTMMFWYRQQPGQSLTLIATANQGSEATYESGFVIDKFPISRPNLTFSTLTVSNMSPEDSSIYLCSVVPGWEMNTEAFFGQGTRLTVV.

Points on this clonotype: Since a much larger clone is just one base distant, this may be a read error. J is TRBJ1-1 and V is TRBV4-1; TRBD1 aligns across 8 bases. The CDR3 sequence is 16 residues long. J was trimmed by 5 bases and V by 1 base; bases with no gene match: 9. Germline V gene lookup returns CDR1 MGHRA and CDR2 YSYEKL. This chain's CDR3 is CASSQGDRGRETEAFF. CDR3 DNA: TGCGCCAGCAGCCAAGGTGACAGGGGAAGGGAGACTGAAGCTTTCTTT.

Of note for this clonotype: The CDR3 does not close with the conserved phenylalanine or tryptophan, likely indicating a read error. The DNA is omitted, as the CDR3 cannot be located on it reliably, and the CDR3 follows TCRdb's listing. V is TRBV29-1 and J is TRBJ2-7; the D call in the table, TRBD1, was not verified against the DNA. Germline-derived CDR1 and CDR2 are SQVTM and ANQGSEA. The CDR3 adds up to 13 amino acids, both ends counted. CDR3 in amino acids: CSVEGTDSYEQYL.

This chain uses TRBV12-3 or TRBV12-4 with TRBJ2-5; weak D call: TRBD2 (5 bases). This CDR3 comprises 16 residues. The V end was cut by 6 bases, the J end by 7 bases, with 24 bases between. CDR3 loop: CASRRTSGAPRVTQYF. CDR3 DNA: TGTGCCAGCAGACGAACGAGCGGAGCCCCCAGAGTGACCCAGTACTTC.

Regarding this clonotype: The junction departs from germline at one end; a sequencing error may be responsible. The rearrangement joins TRBV4-3 to TRBJ2-7, with 7 bases aligning to TRBD2. The CDR3 length is 15 residues. Germline V gene data show CDR1 as LGHNA and CDR2 as YSLEER. The CDR3 bases are TGCGCCAGCAACCAAGGTCGGGCTAGCGGCTACGAGCAGTACTTC. Translated: CASNQGRASGYEQYF.

In its sample, this clonotype ranks as medium-sized. This rearrangement joins TRBV11-3 to TRBJ2-1; 12 nucleotides match TRBD2. The CDR3 consists of 19 residues. Germline CDR1 reads SGHNT; CDR2 reads YENEEA. The ends lost 5 bases at V and 4 bases at J; junction bases unmatched: 15. CDR3 residues: CASSPRTRGLAGSYNEQFF. As DNA, the CDR3 is TGTGCCAGCAGCCCTAGGACAAGGGGACTAGCGGGTTCATACAATGAGCAGTTCTTC.

A single count supports this clonotype. The junction does not match germline at one end; this may be a read error. V is TRBV9 and J is TRBJ2-3; the match to TRBD2 covers 7 bases. Germline CDR1 and CDR2: SGDLS and YYNGEE. This CDR3 contains 16 residues. The CDR3 DNA reads as TGTACCAGCAGCGTCCTAACGGGAGGAAGCACAGATATGCAGTATTTT. Encoded protein: CTSSVLTGGSTDMQYF.

Of note for this clonotype: This clone may be a read error of a much larger clone one base away. The chain is built from TRBV10-3 and TRBJ2-1; TRBD2 matches 9 bases. Germline lookup yields CDR1 ENHRY and CDR2 SYGVKD. V shed 8 bases and J 2 bases; nucleotides not matched to a gene: 10. The CDR3 runs to 16 residues. The CDR3 region is CAIGGASGTTYNEQFF. The CDR3 DNA reads TGTGCCATCGGTGGGGCTAGCGGGACTACCTACAATGAGCAGTTCTTC.

A note on this clonotype: An end of the junction does not agree with germline; a read error may underlie this. The CDR3 spells CANSFRGSYGYTF. In DNA form, the CDR3 reads TGTGCCAACAGTTTCCGAGGCTCATATGGCTACACCTTC. The chain uses TRBV12-3 or TRBV12-4 and TRBJ1-2; D is unclear. The CDR3 length is 13 residues.

In its sample, this clonotype was seen a few times. A much larger clone is a single base away; this may be a read error. This chain joins TRBV28 and TRBJ2-7; D remains unclear. CDR1 and CDR2 (germline): MDHEN, SYDVKM. This CDR3 has 11 amino acids. The CDR3 here is CASSGGGRPSF. In DNA form, the CDR3 reads TGTGCCAGCAGTGGCGGTGGGCGTCCTTCCTTC.

This clonotype came up once. This chain joins TRBV5-5 and TRBJ2-3; the match to TRBD2 covers 10 bases. Per the germline V gene, CDR1 is SGHKS and CDR2 is YYEKEE (reference sequence). The V and J ends lost 4 bases and 6 bases, in that order; junction bases with no gene match: 11. This CDR3 is 16 amino acids long. The DNA for the CDR3 is TGTGCCAGCAGCATCTTAGCAGCGGGAGGGGGGGATACGCAGTATTTT. Protein product: CASSILAAGGGDTQYF.

A word on this clonotype: A much larger clonotype is one base distant, so this may be a read error. The J gene is TRBJ2-7, the V gene TRBV28; D uncertain. CDR1 is MDHEN and CDR2 is SYDVKM in the germline V gene. CDR3 size: 15 residues. The V end lost 6 bases, the J end lost 3 bases, and 18 bases lay between the germline ends. CDR3 sequence reads: CASRIHQTADYEQYF. The CDR3 DNA sequence: TGTGCCAGCAGGATTCACCAAACCGCTGACTACGAGCAGTACTTC. Complete variable domain (other parts from reference TRBV28 and TRBJ2-7): DVKVTQSSRYLVKRTGEKVFLECVQDMDHENMFWYRQDPGLGLRLIYFSYDVKMKEKGDIPEGYSVSREKKERFSLILESASTNQTSMYLCASRIHQTADYEQYFGPGTRLTVT.

Remarks on this clonotype: This likely comes from a read error, as the CDR3 has no conserved phenylalanine or tryptophan at its end. The DNA is omitted, as the CDR3 cannot be located on it reliably, and the CDR3 follows TCRdb's listing. The J gene is TRBJ2-5, the V gene TRBV11-3; the table names TRBD2, a call not compared with the DNA. The germline gives CDR1 SGHNT, CDR2 YENEEA. Inclusive of both ends, the CDR3 amounts to 18 amino acids. This chain's CDR3 is CASSLDPWSSGRGETQYI.

CDR3 residues: CASNVARLALGEKETQYF. DNA for the CDR3: TGTGCCAGCAACGTAGCGAGACTAGCCCTGGGAGAAAAAGAGACCCAGTACTTC. The chain couples TRBV11-2 to TRBJ2-5, with 7 positions matching TRBD2. Germline V gene sequence: CDR1 SGHAT, CDR2 FQNNGV. Losses at the gene ends were 7 bases for V and 3 bases for J; bases not matched to a gene: 20. This CDR3 region has 18 residues.

As regards this clonotype: The junction shows a germline mismatch at one end, possibly a read error. The rearrangement joins TRBV11-2 to TRBJ2-1; D unclear. CDR1 is SGHAT and CDR2 is FQNNGV in the germline V gene. This CDR3 has 11 amino acids. CDR3 in amino acids: CASSFMETQFF. The CDR3 coding sequence is TGCGCCAGCAGTTTTATGGAGACGCAGTTCTTC.

In regard to this clonotype: A single base separates this from a much larger clone, so it may be a read error. This rearrangement joins TRBV25-1 to TRBJ1-2; tentative D call: TRBD1 (5 bases). Germline CDR1 reads MGHDK; CDR2 reads SYGVNS. The CDR3 is 14 residues long. V shed 7 bases and J shed 6 bases, with 18 bases lying between them. The CDR3 spells CASTSSDMGDGYTF. The CDR3 nucleotides read TGTGCCAGCACCAGTTCGGACATGGGAGATGGCTACACCTTC.

A note on this clonotype: Relative to the germline gene, one junction end is altered; a read error may explain this. The rearrangement uses TRBV11-2 and TRBJ2-1, with D unclear. The CDR3 has 14 amino acids. CDR1 SGHAT and CDR2 FQNNGV come from the germline V gene. CDR3 sequence reads: CATRLYRLVSEQSF. The CDR3 DNA is TGTGCCACCAGATTATATCGGCTAGTTAGTGAGCAGTCCTTC.

V and J are TRBV29-1 and TRBJ2-7, with D perhaps TRBD2 (6 bases). The CDR3 loop spans 10 amino acids. The germline V gene encodes CDR1 SQVTM and CDR2 ANQGSEA. Between the trimmed V and J ends, which lost 7 bases and 7 bases, there was a span of 11 bases. The CDR3 region is CSAVGGEQYF. CDR3 DNA: TGCAGCGCTGTGGGGGGTGAGCAGTACTTC.

As for this clonotype: A read error is likely, as this CDR3 ends without the conserved phenylalanine or tryptophan. The limits of the CDR3 on the DNA are not certain, so only TCRdb's listed CDR3 is given. This CDR3 is CAGGDGGYYNEQFV. This sequence joins TRBV11-2 and TRBJ2-1. The CDR3 is made up of 14 amino acids, end residues included. CDR1 is SGHAT and CDR2 is FQNNGV in the germline V gene.

In regard to this clonotype: This could be a read error, since a much larger clone is one nucleotide away. This chain uses TRBV5-1 with TRBJ2-2; D not resolved. Germline lookup yields CDR1 SGHRS and CDR2 YFSETQ. Deletions cut 4 bases from V and 6 bases from J, with 7 bases between. The CDR3 has 12 residues. The chain's CDR3 is CASSPESGELFF. The CDR3 DNA reads as TGCGCCAGCAGCCCGGAGTCCGGGGAGCTGTTTTTT. The variable domain in full, with the rest retrieved from reference TRBV5-1 and TRBJ2-2, is KAGVTQTPRYLIKTRGQQVTLSCSPISGHRSVSWYQQTPGQGLQFLFEYFSETQRNKGNFPGRFSGRQFSNSRSEMNVSTLELGDSALYLCASSPESGELFFGEGSRLTVL.